This TCR beta chain was captured in a study of T cell changes during pregnancy in multiple sclerosis. Measured with immunoSEQ multiplex PCR; TCRdb has only the in-frame clones, and not every one. The profile covers roughly 110,000 clones, with 80% to 95% appearing a single time and roughly 1.5% taken by the ten largest. Germline V gene data show CDR1 as SNHLY and CDR2 as FYNNEI. The CDR3 loop spans 15 amino acids. V was cut by 4 bases and J by 6 bases, with 13 bases left in between. This chain links TRBV2 with TRBJ1-6, with a tentative D call TRBD1 (6 bases). This sequence was found in a female donor with multiple sclerosis, enrolled in a pregnancy study. This specimen consisted of peripheral blood, obtained after pregnancy. CDR3 DNA sequence: TGTGCCAGCAGTGCGCGGCAGGGGAGTAATTCACCCCTCCACTTT. Translated: CASSARQGSNSPLHF.